This entry describes one T cell receptor (beta chain). This clonotype showed up just a few times. No antigen is known for it. No per-base quality is available; no much larger clone lies one base away. The germline V gene provides CDR1 ENHRY and CDR2 SYGVKD. CDR3 length: 14 amino acids, cysteine to phenylalanine. The kept DNA is CDR3 alone, 42 bases in frame from the first base. V drops 6 bases and J drops 4 bases, leaving 16 bases in between. This entry comes from a study of T-cell reconstitution after alpha-beta-depleted transplantation in children (TCRdb year 2016). Some background on the complete study: T-cell immune reconstitution after TCRalphabeta/CD19-depleted allogeneic hematopoietic cell transplantation in children was quantitatively tracked in the study by means of TCR repertoire profiling.

Paper-wide results and their limitations: The apparently early alphabetaT-cell count recovery about two months after transplant was reportedly dependent on only several hundred rapidly expanded clones derived from non-depleted graft cells. Hyperexpanded clone frequencies declined over subsequent months; after one year, T-cell counts and TCRbeta diversity were mostly attributed to newly produced T cells. In some patients, the high TCRbeta diversity seen at day 60 was put down to recipient T cells and intrathymic progenitors that had survived conditioning.

Library creation used PCR. The listed sequencing device is Illumina HiSeq 2500. TCR library preparation used molecular barcoding, with unique molecular identifiers applied to normalize quantification of the TCRbeta repertoire. The raw public reads went through TCRdb reprocessing: fastp at Q25, MiXCR clone calling, in-frame beta chains kept. For every CDR3 protein sequence, its rows merge into one entry that carries the most common genes and DNA. The sample table lists about 540,000 distinct CDR3 sequences, around 27% of them with a count of one. The ten largest clones represent 30% to 45% of the sample. The sample's treatment or condition, from its label and the paper: allogeneic hematopoietic cell transplantation with graft depleted of TCRalphabeta T cells and CD19 B cells. Transplant recipients were children who received TCRalphabeta/CD19-depleted allogeneic hematopoietic cell grafts.

This TCR derives from a boy younger than two with Wiskott-Aldrich syndrome, due to receive a stem cell transplant. The source was PBMCs, collected before TCRalphabeta/CD19-depleted stem cell transplant. The rearrangement combines TRBV10-3 with TRBJ2-7, with the D segment identity uncertain. The DNA sequence is as follows: TGTGCCATCAGCCATTTCACCCAGGCTTACGAGCAGTACTTC. This codes for CAISHFTQAYEQYF.